The 20 T cell receptor beta chains below were found in one sample sequenced in a study of cytomegalovirus exposure and HLA in healthy donors. The PCR used 60 Vbeta and 13 Jbeta primers. TCRdb's table, derived via immunoSEQ multiplex PCR, lists solely in-frame clones and lacks some. The sample lists approximately 81,000 clones, about 74% occurring once. The sample taken for sequencing was PBMCs. The receptors shown here come from a woman aged 45-65 years in good health and CMV-seropositive.

CDR3 DNA sequence: TGCAGCGGGAGGACACAGGGCGGCCACGAGCAGTACTTC. This gives the protein CSGRTQGGHEQYF. The chain joins TRBV29-1 to TRBJ2-7, with D possibly matching TRBD1 (6 bases). The CDR3 has 13 amino acids. V was cut by 7 bases and J by 5 bases, with 18 bases left in between. CDR1 SQVTM and CDR2 ANQGSEA come from the germline V gene.

The chain recombines TRBV20-1 with TRBJ1-5; D is unclear. CDR1 and CDR2 from the germline V gene are DFQATT and SNEGSKA (reference sequence). Trimming pared 6 bases from V and 7 bases from J, leaving 7 bases between. This CDR3 comprises 10 residues. CDR3 amino acids: CSAAGQPQHF. For the CDR3, the DNA is TGCAGTGCAGCGGGGCAGCCCCAGCATTTT.

V and J are TRBV7-9 and TRBJ2-1; D call uncertain. Looked up from germline, CDR1 is SEHNR and CDR2 is FQNEAQ (reference sequence). The CDR3 contains 13 residues. Trimming removed 3 bases at V and 3 bases at J, with 6 bases between. CDR3 nucleotides: TGTGCCAGCAGCTTCCGGGTCTACAATGAGCAGTTCTTC. As protein: CASSFRVYNEQFF. Full variable domain (rest looked up from reference TRBV7-9 and TRBJ2-1): DTGVSQNPRHKITKRGQNVTFRCDPISEHNRLYWYRQTLGQGPEFLTYFQNEAQLEKSRLLSDRFSAERPKGSFSTLEIQRTEQGDSAMYLCASSFRVYNEQFFGPGTRLTVL.

V and J are TRBV4-1 and TRBJ2-1, with 8 nucleotides matching TRBD2. This CDR3 contains 17 residues. Unmatched junction bases numbered 10, after V lost 1 base and J lost 5 bases. Germline CDR1 and CDR2: MGHRA and YSYEKL. CDR3 loop: CASSQGDGRAPHNEQFF. The DNA of the CDR3 is TGCGCCAGCAGCCAAGGGGACGGGAGGGCACCCCACAATGAGCAGTTCTTC.

V usage is TRBV6-6 and J usage is TRBJ2-7, with TRBD2 matching 8 bases. The CDR3 is 14 residues long. Germline assignment: CDR1 MNHNY and CDR2 SVGAGI (reference sequence). The junction had 6 bases not matched to a gene; V was cut back by 6 bases and J by 2 bases. CDR3 amino acids: CASSTTSAAYEQYF. The CDR3 nucleotides are TGTGCCAGCAGCACGACTAGCGCAGCCTACGAGCAGTACTTC.

The chain links TRBV5-1 to TRBJ2-7; D might be TRBD2 (6 bases). The CDR3 runs 14 residues. Trimming pared 2 bases from V and 2 bases from J, leaving 11 bases between. Germline V lookup: CDR1 SGHRS, CDR2 YFSETQ. CDR3 residues: CASSFSGSTYEQYF. CDR3 in DNA: TGCGCCAGCAGCTTTTCCGGGAGTACCTACGAGCAGTACTTC.

This clone has only a few counts. At one end, the junction sequence differs from germline, possibly due to a read error. The chain links TRBV7-7 to TRBJ2-5; D gene ambiguous. The CDR3 sequence is 15 residues long. Looked up from germline, CDR1 is SSHAT and CDR2 is FNYEAQ (reference sequence). CDR3 region: CASSSGRRWQETQYF. CDR3 bases: TGTGCTAGCAGCTCGGGTCGGCGATGGCAAGAGACCCAGTACTTC.

V and J are TRBV28 and TRBJ2-7; TRBD2 might be the D (5 bases). The V gene lost 4 bases and the J gene lost 6 bases, with 13 bases spanning the gap. The CDR3 totals 13 residues. Germline CDR1 and CDR2: MDHEN and SYDVKM. CDR3 sequence: CASSSPKRFEQYF. CDR3 bases: TGTGCCAGCAGTTCACCCAAGCGGTTCGAGCAGTACTTC.

The chain couples TRBV9 to TRBJ2-5; 11 bases align to TRBD2. Losses at the gene ends were 0 bases for V and 4 bases for J; bases not matched to a gene: 8. The CDR3 runs to 17 residues. Germline CDR1 reads SGDLS; CDR2 reads YYNGEE. CDR3 in amino acids: CASSVDGTSGSVETQYF. CDR3 nucleotides: TGTGCCAGCAGCGTAGATGGAACTAGCGGGAGCGTAGAGACCCAGTACTTC.

The chain carries TRBV6-5 and TRBJ1-2; 8 bases are shared with TRBD1. This CDR3 region has 15 residues. V shed 6 bases, J shed 4 bases, and the junction held 10 bases outside the gene matches. Germline lookup yields CDR1 MNHEY and CDR2 SVGAGI. This CDR3 reads CASRSSGGFGYGYTF. CDR3 nucleotide sequence: TGTGCCAGCAGATCCTCAGGGGGCTTCGGCTATGGCTACACCTTC.

The chain's CDR3 is CASSQDGAGVNYGYTF. The CDR3 DNA reads TGCGCCAGCAGCCAAGATGGGGCAGGCGTTAACTATGGCTACACCTTC. The rearrangement links TRBV4-1 to TRBJ1-2; weak D call: TRBD1 (5 bases). The CDR3 consists of 16 residues. The V and J ends lost 0 bases and 1 base respectively, with 12 bases between them. The germline V gene encodes CDR1 MGHRA and CDR2 YSYEKL.

This chain links TRBV4-1 with TRBJ1-1; 7 nucleotides match TRBD1. Germline trimming cut 1 base from V and 2 bases from J; bases unmatched to any gene: 10. The germline V gene encodes CDR1 MGHRA and CDR2 YSYEKL. This CDR3 has 17 residues. The chain's CDR3 is CASSQGGYDRVNTEAFF. CDR3 DNA: TGCGCCAGCAGCCAAGGCGGATACGACAGGGTTAACACTGAAGCTTTCTTT.

The count of this clone is one. This sequence joins TRBV27 and TRBJ2-7; 8 nucleotides line up with TRBD1. From germline, CDR1 is MNHEY and CDR2 SMNVEV (reference sequence). The CDR3 contains 16 residues. The J segment lost 2 bases and the V segment lost 1 base, leaving 7 bases of the junction unmatched. As DNA, the CDR3 is TGTGCCAGCAGTTTATTTTATAGGGACAGGACCTACGAGCAGTACTTC. This gives the protein CASSLFYRDRTYEQYF.

The chain employs TRBV29-1 and TRBJ2-6; D unclear. The germline V gene encodes CDR1 SQVTM and CDR2 ANQGSEA. With 4 bases removed from V and 0 bases from J, the gap between germline ends came to 7 bases. The CDR3 has 14 residues. The CDR3: CSVGVLSGANVLTF. CDR3 nucleotide sequence: TGCAGCGTTGGAGTTCTCTCTGGGGCCAACGTCCTGACTTTC.

The gene calls are TRBV28 and TRBJ1-1; TRBD1 matches at 8 bases. Trimming at V came to 4 bases and at J to 5 bases, leaving 3 bases not matched to a gene. Germline V CDR1 and CDR2: MDHEN, SYDVKM. This CDR3 has 13 amino acids. CDR3 residues: CASSWTGRTEAFF. The CDR3 bases are TGTGCCAGCAGTTGGACAGGGAGGACTGAAGCTTTCTTT.

The chain joins TRBV19 to TRBJ2-3; weak D call: TRBD2 (5 bases). Germline V gene sequence: CDR1 LNHDA, CDR2 SQIVND (reference sequence). The CDR3 is 14 residues long. With 1 base removed from V and 2 bases from J, the gap between germline ends came to 7 bases. The CDR3, as DNA: TGTGCCAGTAGTATAGTTAGCGCCACAGATACGCAGTATTTT. Translation gives CASSIVSATDTQYF.

The rearrangement uses TRBV2 and TRBJ2-2; D might be TRBD1 (5 bases). The CDR3 runs 15 residues. Between the trimmed V and J ends, which lost 11 bases and 2 bases, there was a span of 18 bases. Germline lookup yields CDR1 SNHLY and CDR2 FYNNEI. CDR3 in amino acids: CAGTPGRENTGELFF. As DNA, the CDR3 is TGTGCCGGAACCCCGGGCAGGGAAAACACCGGGGAGCTGTTTTTT.

Concerning this clone itself: This sample also contains other DNA sequences that code for the same CDR3. This chain links TRBV5-6 with TRBJ1-5, with 8 bases identical to TRBD1. With 5 bases clipped from V and 1 base from J, the junction kept 5 bases outside the gene matches. The CDR3 has 15 residues. CDR1 and CDR2 (germline): SGHDT, YYEEEE. For the CDR3, the DNA is TGTGCCAGCAGAAAAGGACAGGGCAGCAATCAGCCCCAGCATTTT. Translation: CASRKGQGSNQPQHF. Using reference TRBV5-6 and TRBJ1-5 for the parts outside the CDR3, the full variable domain is DAGVTQSPTHLIKTRGQQVTLRCSPKSGHDTVSWYQQALGQGPQFIFQYYEEEERQRGNFPDRFSGHQFPNYSSELNVNALLLGDSALYLCASRKGQGSNQPQHFGDGTRLSIL.

The genes are TRBV25-1 and TRBJ2-2; TRBD2 aligns across 14 bases. The CDR3 runs to 17 residues. Germline CDR1 is MGHDK and CDR2 is SYGVNS. V lost 4 bases, J lost 6 bases, and 7 bases stayed unmatched. In nucleotides, the CDR3 is TGTGCCAGCAGTGTCCGGACTAGCGGGAGGTTGGCCGGGGAGCTGTTTTTT. Translating it yields CASSVRTSGRLAGELFF.

This sequence joins TRBV7-9 and TRBJ2-7; 9 positions match TRBD2. Losses at the gene ends were 4 bases for V and 3 bases for J; bases not matched to a gene: 7. This CDR3 is built from 15 residues. Per the germline V gene, CDR1 is SEHNR and CDR2 is FQNEAQ (reference sequence). The DNA of the CDR3 is TGTGCCAGCAGCTCTAGCGGGACACCATTCTACGAGCAGTACTTC. Its protein is CASSSSGTPFYEQYF.